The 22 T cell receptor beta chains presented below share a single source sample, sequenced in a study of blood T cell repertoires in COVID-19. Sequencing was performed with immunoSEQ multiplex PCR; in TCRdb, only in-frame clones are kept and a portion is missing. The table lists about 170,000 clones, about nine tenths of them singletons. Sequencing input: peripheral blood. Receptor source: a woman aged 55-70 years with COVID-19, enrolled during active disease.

CDR3 nucleotide sequence: TGTGCCAGCAGCGTAGATCCGGTGTCGAACACTGAAGCTTTCTTT. It encodes CASSVDPVSNTEAFF. The gene calls are TRBV9 and TRBJ1-1; D gene uncertain. The CDR3 is made up of 15 amino acids. Deletions cut 0 bases from V and 1 base from J, with 10 bases between. Germline-derived CDR1 and CDR2 are SGDLS and YYNGEE.

CDR3 loop: CASSLGQATFGNTIYF. The CDR3 bases are TGCGCCAGCAGCTTGGGACAGGCCACTTTCGGAAACACCATATATTTT. The J gene is TRBJ1-3, the V gene TRBV5-1; D perhaps matches TRBD1 (6 bases). The germline V and J ends were trimmed by 0 bases and 4 bases, with 14 bases remaining between them. Germline V gene lookup returns CDR1 SGHRS and CDR2 YFSETQ. The CDR3 runs to 16 residues.

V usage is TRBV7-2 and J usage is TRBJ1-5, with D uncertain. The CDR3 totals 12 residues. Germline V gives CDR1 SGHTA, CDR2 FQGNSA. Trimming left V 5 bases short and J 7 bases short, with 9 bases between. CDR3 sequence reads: CASSPPFQPQHF. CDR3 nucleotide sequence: TGTGCCAGCAGCCCCCCCTTCCAGCCCCAGCATTTT.

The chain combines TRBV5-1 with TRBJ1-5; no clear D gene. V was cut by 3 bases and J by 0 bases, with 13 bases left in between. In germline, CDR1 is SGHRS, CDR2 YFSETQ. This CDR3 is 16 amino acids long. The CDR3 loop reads CASSWAPGDSNQPQHF. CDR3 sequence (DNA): TGCGCCAGCAGCTGGGCCCCGGGAGATAGCAATCAGCCCCAGCATTTT. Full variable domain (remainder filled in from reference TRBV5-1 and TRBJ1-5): KAGVTQTPRYLIKTRGQQVTLSCSPISGHRSVSWYQQTPGQGLQFLFEYFSETQRNKGNFPGRFSGRQFSNSRSEMNVSTLELGDSALYLCASSWAPGDSNQPQHFGDGTRLSIL.

The CDR3 spells CASSFVPGRDEQYF. CDR3 DNA: TGCGCCAGCAGCTTTGTGCCAGGGAGGGACGAGCAGTACTTC. V and J are TRBV5-1 and TRBJ2-7; 7 bases line up with TRBD2. This CDR3 has 14 residues. V dropped 2 bases and J dropped 5; count of bases not matched to a gene: 7. CDR1 and CDR2 (germline): SGHRS, YFSETQ.

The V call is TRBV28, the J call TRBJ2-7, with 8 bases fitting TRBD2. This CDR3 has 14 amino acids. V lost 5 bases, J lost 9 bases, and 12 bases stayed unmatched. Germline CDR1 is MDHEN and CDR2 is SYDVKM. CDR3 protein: CASSRSGTSRMQYF. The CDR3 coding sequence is TGTGCCAGCAGTCGTTCCGGGACTAGTCGTATGCAGTACTTC.

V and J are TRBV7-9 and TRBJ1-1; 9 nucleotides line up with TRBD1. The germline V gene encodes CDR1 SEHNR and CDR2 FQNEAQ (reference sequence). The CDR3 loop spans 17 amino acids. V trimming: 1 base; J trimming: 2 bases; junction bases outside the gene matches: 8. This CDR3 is CASSLGWDRDPNTEAFF. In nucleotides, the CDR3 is TGTGCCAGCAGCTTAGGTTGGGACAGGGATCCAAACACTGAAGCTTTCTTT.

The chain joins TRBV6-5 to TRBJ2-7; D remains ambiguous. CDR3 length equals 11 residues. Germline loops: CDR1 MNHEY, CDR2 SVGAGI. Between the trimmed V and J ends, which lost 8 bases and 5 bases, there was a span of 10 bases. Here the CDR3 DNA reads TGTGCCAGCCTTCGTGGGCACGAGCAGTACTTC. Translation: CASLRGHEQYF.

The CDR3 DNA follows: TGTGCCACCAGTGACCGGAGCGGACAGGGGAAAGAGACCCAGTACTTC. This sequence encodes CATSDRSGQGKETQYF. The rearrangement uses TRBV24-1 and TRBJ2-5; the match to TRBD1 covers 9 bases. Germline-derived CDR1 and CDR2 are KGHDR and SFDVKD. This CDR3 comprises 16 residues. Unmatched junction bases numbered 8, after V lost 4 bases and J lost 3 bases.

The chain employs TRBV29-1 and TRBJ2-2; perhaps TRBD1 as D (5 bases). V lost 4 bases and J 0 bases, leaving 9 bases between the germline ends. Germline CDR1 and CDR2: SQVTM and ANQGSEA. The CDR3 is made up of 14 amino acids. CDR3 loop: CSVVARANTGELFF. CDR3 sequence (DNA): TGCAGCGTTGTAGCCAGGGCGAACACCGGGGAGCTGTTTTTT.

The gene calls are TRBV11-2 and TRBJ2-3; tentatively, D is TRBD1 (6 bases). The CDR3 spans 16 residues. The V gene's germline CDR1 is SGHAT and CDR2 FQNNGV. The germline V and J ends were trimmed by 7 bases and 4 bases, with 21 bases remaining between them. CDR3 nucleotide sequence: TGTGCCAGCACCCTGGGGCCAGGGGCGTTTCCAGATACGCAGTATTTT. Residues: CASTLGPGAFPDTQYF.

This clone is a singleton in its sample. CDR3 DNA sequence: TGTGCCATCGGGACTAGCGGGATGGTAAGGGGGTACAATGAGCAGTTCTTC. It encodes CAIGTSGMVRGYNEQFF. This chain links TRBV24-1 with TRBJ2-1; 13 bases are a match to TRBD2. The CDR3 is 17 residues long. J was trimmed by 4 bases and V by 11 bases; bases with no gene match: 13. The germline V gene encodes CDR1 KGHDR and CDR2 SFDVKD.

CDR3 sequence (DNA): TGTGCCAGTACCCAGACTAGCGGGAGCGGGGGCACCGGGGAGCTGTTTTTT. This encodes CASTQTSGSGGTGELFF. V gene TRBV19 combines with J gene TRBJ2-2; 12 nucleotides align to TRBD2. The germline CDR1 and CDR2 sequences are LNHDA and SQIVND (reference sequence). V lost 7 bases, J lost 4 bases, and 10 bases stayed unmatched. The CDR3 has 17 amino acids.

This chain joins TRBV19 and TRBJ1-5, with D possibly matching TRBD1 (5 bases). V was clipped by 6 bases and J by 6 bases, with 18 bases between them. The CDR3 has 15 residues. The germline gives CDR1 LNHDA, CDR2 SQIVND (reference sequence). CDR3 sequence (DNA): TGTGCCAGTAGGACTTCAGGGCCCCGAAGTCAGCCCCAGCATTTT. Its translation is CASRTSGPRSQPQHF.

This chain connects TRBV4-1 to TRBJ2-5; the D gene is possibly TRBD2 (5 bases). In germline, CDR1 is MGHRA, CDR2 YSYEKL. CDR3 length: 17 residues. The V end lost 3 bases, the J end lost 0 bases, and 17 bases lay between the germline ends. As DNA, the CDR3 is TGCGCCAGCAGCCACGCTAGCCGGTCCAAGTACCAAGAGACCCAGTACTTC. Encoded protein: CASSHASRSKYQETQYF.

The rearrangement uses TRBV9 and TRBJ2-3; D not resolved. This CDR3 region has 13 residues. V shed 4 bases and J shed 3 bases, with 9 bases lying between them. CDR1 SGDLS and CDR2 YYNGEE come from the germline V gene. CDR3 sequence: CASSPYTTDTQYF. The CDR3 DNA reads TGTGCCAGCAGCCCTTACACAACAGATACGCAGTATTTT.

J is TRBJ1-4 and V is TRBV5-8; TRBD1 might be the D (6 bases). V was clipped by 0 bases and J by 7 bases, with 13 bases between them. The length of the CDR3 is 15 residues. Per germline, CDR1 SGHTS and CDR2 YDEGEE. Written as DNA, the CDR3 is TGTGCCAGCAGCTTGGTCTCGGCAGGGGCTGAAAAACTGTTTTTT. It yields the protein CASSLVSAGAEKLFF.

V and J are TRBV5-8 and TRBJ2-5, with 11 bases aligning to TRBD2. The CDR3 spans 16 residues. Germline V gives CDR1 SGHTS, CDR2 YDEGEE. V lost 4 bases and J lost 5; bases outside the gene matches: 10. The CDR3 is CASSLELAGVRETQYF. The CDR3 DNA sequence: TGTGCCAGCAGCCTAGAACTAGCGGGAGTGCGGGAGACCCAGTACTTC.

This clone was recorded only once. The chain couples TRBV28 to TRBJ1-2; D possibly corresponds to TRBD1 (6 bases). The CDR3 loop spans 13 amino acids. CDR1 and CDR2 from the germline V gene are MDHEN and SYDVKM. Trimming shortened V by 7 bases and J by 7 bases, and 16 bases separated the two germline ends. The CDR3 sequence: CASNRGGLSGYTF. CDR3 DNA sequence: TGTGCCAGCAACCGCGGGGGGCTGAGTGGCTACACCTTC.

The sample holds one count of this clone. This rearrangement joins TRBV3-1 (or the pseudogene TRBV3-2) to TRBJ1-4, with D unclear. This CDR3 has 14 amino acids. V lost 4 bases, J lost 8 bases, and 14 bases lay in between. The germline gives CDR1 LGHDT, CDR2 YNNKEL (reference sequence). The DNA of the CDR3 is TGTGCCAGCAGCCGCAGCCTCCAGCGGGAAAAACTGTTTTTT. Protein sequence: CASSRSLQREKLFF.

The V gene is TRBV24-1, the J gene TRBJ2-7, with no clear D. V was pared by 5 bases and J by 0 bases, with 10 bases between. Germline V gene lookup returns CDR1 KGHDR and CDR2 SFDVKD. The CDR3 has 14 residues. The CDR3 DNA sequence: TGTGCCACCAGTGCAGGCCAGTACTCCTACGAGCAGTACTTC. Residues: CATSAGQYSYEQYF.

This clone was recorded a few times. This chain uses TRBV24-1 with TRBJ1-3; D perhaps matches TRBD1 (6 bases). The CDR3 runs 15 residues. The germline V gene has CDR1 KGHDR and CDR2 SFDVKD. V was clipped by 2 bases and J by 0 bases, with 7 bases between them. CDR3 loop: CATSDSGHSGNTIYF. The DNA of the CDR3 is TGTGCCACCAGTGATTCGGGACACTCTGGAAACACCATATATTTT.